This T cell receptor (beta chain) derives from a study of blood T cell repertoires in COVID-19. Study in general: The study drew acute and convalescent COVID-19 samples from the United States, Italy and Spain. Sources were T cells, B-cell-depleted T cells, or PBMCs; the material itself was cDNA or gDNA.

In germline, CDR1 is SQVTM, CDR2 ANQGSEA. V lost 1 base and J lost 5, with 14 bases in between. The CDR3 loop spans 14 amino acids. Authors' methods: Nucleated cell counts were estimated from reference gene primer amplification. The data were produced by immunoSEQ multiplex PCR, yet TCRdb's version contains in-frame clones alone and is incomplete. From that table come the V and J calls and clone size; the DNA was used to work out D and trimming. The table includes some 200,000 clones, around 80% detected once. The sample taken for sequencing was peripheral blood. The clonotype was recovered from a young man with active or convalescent COVID-19. The V and J genes are TRBV29-1 and TRBJ1-2, with D hard to call. CDR3 sequence reads: CSVEGAAGGYGYTF. In DNA, the CDR3 is TGCAGCGTTGAAGGGGCGGCAGGCGGGTATGGCTACACCTTC.